This entry lists 32 T cell receptor beta chains sequenced from one sample in a study of cytotoxic CD8 clonotypes in ibrutinib-treated CLL. TCRdb's copy holds only in-frame clones and misses some; the assay was immunoSEQ multiplex PCR. The table has 110,000 or so clones, approximately 58% seen once; the top ten hold more than 35%. The sequences come from PBMCs, collected after 24 months of ibrutinib treatment. The receptors were gathered from a human donor with chronic lymphocytic leukemia.

This chain links TRBV5-6 with TRBJ1-6, with D unclear. This CDR3 contains 14 residues. Germline V CDR1 and CDR2: SGHDT, YYEEEE. The V end was cut by 0 bases, the J end by 7 bases, with 8 bases between. The CDR3 coding sequence is TGTGCCAGCAGCTTGGGGGAGGTGAATTCACCCCTCCACTTT. This translates into CASSLGEVNSPLHF.

This clone was found a few times. The chain has TRBV7-2 and TRBJ2-5; TRBD2 matches at 10 bases. The CDR3 has 15 residues. In germline, CDR1 is SGHTA, CDR2 FQGNSA. Trimming removed 5 bases from V and 4 bases from J; junction bases left unmatched: 7. CDR3 protein: CASSKTSGARETQYF. The CDR3, as DNA: TGTGCCAGCAGCAAAACTAGCGGGGCCCGAGAGACCCAGTACTTC.

This clone was seen once. This chain uses TRBV19 with TRBJ2-7, with D possibly being TRBD1 (6 bases). Germline V gives CDR1 LNHDA, CDR2 SQIVND (reference sequence). V was clipped by 4 bases and J by 5 bases, with 21 bases between them. The CDR3 has 16 amino acids. CDR3 coding DNA: TGTGCCAGTAGTACCGGCCGGGGACAATTACGTGACGAGCAGTACTTC. It translates to CASSTGRGQLRDEQYF.

The chain recombines TRBV6-5 with TRBJ2-7; 10 bases match TRBD1. This CDR3 has 15 residues. In germline, CDR1 is MNHEY, CDR2 SVGAGI. Trimming at V came to 0 bases and at J to 6 bases, leaving 5 bases not matched to a gene. For the CDR3, the DNA is TGTGCCAGCAGTTACTCGGGACAGGGGCTCCCCGAGCAGTACTTC. It yields the protein CASSYSGQGLPEQYF.

The chain employs TRBV15 and TRBJ1-2; 7 bases map to TRBD1. Germline values: CDR1 LNHNV, CDR2 YYDKDF (reference sequence). This CDR3 contains 15 residues. The J segment lost 4 bases and the V segment lost 6 bases, leaving 11 bases of the junction unmatched. The CDR3 here is CATSKVRDSSYGYTF. Here the CDR3 DNA reads TGTGCCACCAGTAAAGTAAGGGACAGCAGCTATGGCTACACCTTC.

This chain links TRBV19 with TRBJ2-3; 11 positions agree with TRBD2. Germline assignment: CDR1 LNHDA and CDR2 SQIVND (reference sequence). The CDR3 loop spans 19 amino acids. The V and J ends lost 4 bases and 0 bases, in that order; junction bases with no gene match: 12. CDR3 in amino acids: CASSKKAVAGGTSTDTQYF. The DNA for the CDR3 is TGTGCCAGTAGTAAAAAGGCGGTAGCGGGGGGGACTAGCACAGATACGCAGTATTTT.

Notes on this clone: One end of the junction does not line up with germline, which may come from a read error. The chain uses TRBV6-5 and TRBJ2-1; 12 bases fit TRBD1. This CDR3 is 16 amino acids long. CDR1 and CDR2 (germline): MNHEY, SVGAGI. The CDR3 is CASSYGTGGSHNEQFF. The CDR3 DNA is TGTGCCAGCAGTTACGGGACAGGGGGCTCCCACAATGAGCAGTTCTTC.

This clone was detected only once. The chain carries TRBV30 and TRBJ2-3, with unresolved D. CDR1 GTSNPN and CDR2 SVGIG come from the germline V gene (reference sequence). The CDR3 length is 12 residues. The V end lost 5 bases, the J end lost 5 bases, and 11 bases lay between the germline ends. CDR3 region: CAWAKLRDTQYF. The CDR3 coding sequence is TGTGCCTGGGCCAAACTCAGAGATACGCAGTATTTT.

The CDR3 protein is CASSTDRVRGEKLFF. CDR3 sequence (DNA): TGTGCCAGCAGCACCGACAGGGTCCGGGGGGAAAAACTGTTTTTT. The chain combines TRBV5-4 with TRBJ1-4; 7 nucleotides line up with TRBD1. The CDR3 spans 15 residues. Germline CDR1 and CDR2: SGHNT and YYREEE (reference sequence). The ends lost 4 bases at V and 8 bases at J; junction bases unmatched: 11.

The chain recombines TRBV6-1 with TRBJ1-2, with D perhaps matching TRBD1 (5 bases). Trimming shortened V by 3 bases and J by 7 bases, and 12 bases separated the two germline ends. CDR1 MNHNS and CDR2 SASEGT come from the germline V gene. The CDR3 has 13 amino acids. Here the CDR3 reads CASSEGDRAGYTF. The CDR3 coding sequence is TGTGCCAGCAGTGAGGGGGACCGAGCTGGCTACACCTTC.

J is TRBJ1-5 and V is TRBV2; 7 nucleotides line up with TRBD1. Germline-derived CDR1 and CDR2 are SNHLY and FYNNEI. The V segment lost 7 bases and the J segment 4 bases; nucleotides outside the gene matches: 7. This CDR3 has 14 amino acids. The CDR3 protein is CASMPGQLNQPQHF. The CDR3, as DNA: TGTGCCAGCATGCCGGGACAGCTTAATCAGCCCCAGCATTTT.

This clone appeared a single time. The chain links TRBV5-6 to TRBJ1-2, with TRBD1 matching over 10 bases. Germline CDR1 is SGHDT and CDR2 is YYEEEE. With 4 bases clipped from V and 6 bases from J, the junction kept 3 bases outside the gene matches. This CDR3 is 13 amino acids long. In DNA, the CDR3 is TGTGCCAGCAGCCGGGGACAGGGGAATGGCTACACCTTC. Protein: CASSRGQGNGYTF.

The gene calls are TRBV5-6 and TRBJ2-5; 9 bases map to TRBD1. V was clipped by 1 base and J by 1 base; unmatched bases: 5. Germline V CDR1 and CDR2: SGHDT, YYEEEE. The length of the CDR3 is 16 residues. Here the CDR3 reads CASSLFDRGTQETQYF. The CDR3 nucleotides are TGTGCCAGCAGCTTGTTCGACAGGGGGACCCAAGAGACCCAGTACTTC.

This clone was observed a handful of times. This chain uses TRBV7-2 with TRBJ2-1; D gene unclear. Trimming removed 5 bases at V and 1 base at J, with 6 bases between. There are 13 residues in the CDR3. Germline values: CDR1 SGHTA, CDR2 FQGNSA. For the CDR3, the DNA is TGTGCCAGCAGCCTCGCATCCTACAATGAGCAGTTCTTC. Translated: CASSLASYNEQFF.

The rearrangement joins TRBV5-1 to TRBJ1-3; possible D gene TRBD1, 5 bases. The V and J ends lost 4 bases and 1 base respectively, with 9 bases between them. This CDR3 spans 14 amino acids. Germline CDR1 SGHRS, CDR2 YFSETQ. The CDR3 bases are TGCGCCAGCAGCCTAGACAGTTCTGGAAACACCATATATTTT. This encodes CASSLDSSGNTIYF.

This clone was detected a few times. V usage is TRBV7-2 and J usage is TRBJ2-7; 7 positions match TRBD2. Germline-derived CDR1 and CDR2 are SGHTA and FQGNSA. The CDR3 totals 15 residues. Trimming cost V 4 bases and J 0 bases; bases outside gene matches: 6. CDR3 amino acids: CASSYGGSSSYEQYF. DNA for the CDR3: TGTGCCAGCAGCTACGGGGGGAGTAGCTCCTACGAGCAGTACTTC.

The chain links TRBV9 to TRBJ1-1; 8 nucleotides match TRBD1. The CDR3 spans 13 residues. From germline, CDR1 is SGDLS and CDR2 YYNGEE. With 7 bases clipped from V and 0 bases from J, the junction kept 2 bases outside the gene matches. DNA of the CDR3: TGTGCCAGCGGGACAGGTTTGAACACTGAAGCTTTCTTT. Encoded protein: CASGTGLNTEAFF. The full variable domain, rest sourced from reference TRBV9 and TRBJ1-1, is DSGVTQTPKHLITATGQRVTLRCSPRSGDLSVYWYQQSLDQGLQFLIQYYNGEERAKGNILERFSAQQFPDLHSELNLSSLELGDSALYFCASGTGLNTEAFFGQGTRLTVV.

This clone came up a few times. V usage is TRBV6-5 and J usage is TRBJ2-5; D may match TRBD1 or TRBD2 (5 bases each). Trimming cost V 0 bases and J 9 bases, with 5 bases left between them. Per germline, CDR1 MNHEY and CDR2 SVGAGI. The CDR3 consists of 11 residues. The CDR3 DNA reads as TGTGCCAGCAGTTACTCGGGGGCCCAGTACTTC. Translation: CASSYSGAQYF.

This chain joins TRBV7-8 and TRBJ1-1; D not resolved. Germline CDR1 is SGHVS and CDR2 is FQNEAQ. This CDR3 is built from 14 residues. V was cut by 5 bases and J by 1 base, with 11 bases left in between. The chain's CDR3 is CASSRGQENTEAFF. The CDR3 DNA follows: TGTGCCAGCAGCCGAGGCCAAGAGAACACTGAAGCTTTCTTT. Full variable domain (outside the CDR3, taken from reference TRBV7-8 and TRBJ1-1): GAGVSQSPRYKVAKRGQDVALRCDPISGHVSLFWYQQALGQGPEFLTYFQNEAQLDKSGLPSDRFFAERPEGSVSTLKIQRTQQEDSAVYLCASSRGQENTEAFFGQGTRLTVV.

This clone was seen a few times. The chain couples TRBV5-1 to TRBJ1-1; 7 bases fit TRBD1. V trimming: 1 base; J trimming: 5 bases; junction bases outside the gene matches: 2. The CDR3 is made up of 13 amino acids. Germline V gene sequence: CDR1 SGHRS, CDR2 YFSETQ. The CDR3 DNA reads as TGCGCCAGCAGCTTGCTGACAGGGACTGAAGCTTTCTTT. Its protein is CASSLLTGTEAFF.

This chain uses TRBV6-6 with TRBJ2-7; D not certain. Trimming took off 6 bases at V and 1 base at J, with 16 bases between the two ends. Germline V gene data show CDR1 as MNHNY and CDR2 as SVGAGI (reference sequence). The CDR3 is made up of 15 amino acids. CDR3 in amino acids: CASRRRAQQSYEQYF. The DNA of the CDR3 is TGTGCCAGCAGGCGACGGGCTCAACAATCCTACGAGCAGTACTTC.

This chain connects TRBV11-1 to TRBJ2-7; D possibly corresponds to TRBD1 (6 bases). V dropped 5 bases and J dropped 0 bases, with 14 bases sitting between them. Germline V gene data show CDR1 as SGHAT and CDR2 as FQDESV (reference sequence). CDR3 length: 15 amino acids. CDR3 protein: CASSPGQKSSYEQYF. The CDR3 bases are TGTGCCAGCAGCCCAGGACAGAAGTCCTCCTACGAGCAGTACTTC.

The chain has TRBV27 and TRBJ2-5; D is possibly TRBD1 or TRBD2 (5 bases each). The CDR3 sequence is 17 residues long. Germline CDR1 is MNHEY and CDR2 is SMNVEV (reference sequence). V lost 5 bases, J lost 3 bases, and 22 bases lay in between. The CDR3 DNA follows: TGTGCCAGCAGTCCTTCGGGACCCGGGCAATGGGAAGAGACCCAGTACTTC. It encodes CASSPSGPGQWEETQYF.

The chain links TRBV5-6 to TRBJ2-3; 7 bases are shared with TRBD2. Germline V gene data show CDR1 as SGHDT and CDR2 as YYEEEE. The CDR3 has 15 amino acids. After removal of 2 bases from V and 0 bases from J, the junction contained 3 bases not matched to a gene. The CDR3 DNA reads TGTGCCAGCAGCTTTCTAGCGGCTAGCACAGATACGCAGTATTTT. This translates into CASSFLAASTDTQYF.

The CDR3 protein is CASSQVLQGTYEQYF. The CDR3 DNA is TGCGCCAGCAGCCAAGTCCTTCAGGGTACCTACGAGCAGTACTTC. The J gene is TRBJ2-7, the V gene TRBV4-3; tentative D call: TRBD1 (5 bases). The CDR3 is 15 residues long. The V end lost 1 base, the J end lost 2 bases, and 12 bases lay between the germline ends. Germline lookup yields CDR1 LGHNA and CDR2 YSLEER.

The chain carries TRBV29-1 and TRBJ1-2; maybe TRBD1 (6 bases). Germline CDR1 is SQVTM and CDR2 is ANQGSEA. The CDR3 length is 13 residues. V lost 5 bases, J lost 3 bases, and 13 bases lay in between. The CDR3 DNA reads TGCAGCGTTTCCCAACCAGGGGACTATGGCTACACCTTC. Residues: CSVSQPGDYGYTF. The full variable domain, completed using reference TRBV29-1 and TRBJ1-2, is SAVISQKPSRDICQRGTSLTIQCQVDSQVTMMFWYRQQPGQSLTLIATANQGSEATYESGFVIDKFPISRPNLTFSTLTVSNMSPEDSSIYLCSVSQPGDYGYTFGSGTRLTVV.

This chain uses TRBV6-1 with TRBJ1-5; D not certain. V shed 5 bases and J shed 9 bases, with 20 bases lying between them. The CDR3 extends over 15 amino acids. From germline, CDR1 is MNHNS and CDR2 SASEGT. CDR3 DNA sequence: TGTGCCAGCAGTCCCGGGATGGAAGGGTCATCGCCCCAGCATTTT. This sequence encodes CASSPGMEGSSPQHF.

The J gene is TRBJ1-1, the V gene TRBV18; D is ambiguous. From germline, CDR1 is KGHSH and CDR2 LQKENI. The CDR3 sequence is 16 residues long. Trimming cost V 0 bases and J 0 bases, with 11 bases left between them. In DNA, the CDR3 is TGTGCCAGCTCACCACCGTTGGAGGGTATGAACACTGAAGCTTTCTTT. It specifies CASSPPLEGMNTEAFF.

CDR3 loop: CASSAGTGKYF. The CDR3 DNA sequence: TGTGCCAGCAGCGCCGGGACAGGGAAGTATTTT. The chain recombines TRBV5-6 with TRBJ2-3, with 9 positions matching TRBD1. Germline V CDR1 and CDR2: SGHDT, YYEEEE. V was clipped by 4 bases and J by 13 bases; unmatched bases: 4. This CDR3 contains 11 residues.

The chain couples TRBV6-5 to TRBJ2-3; 7 bases line up with TRBD2. Germline CDR1 reads MNHEY; CDR2 reads SVGAGI. CDR3 length: 16 amino acids. J gave up 2 bases and V 3 bases, and 8 bases lay outside the gene matches. Written as DNA, the CDR3 is TGTGCCAGCAGTTATACGGGGGGAACATCCACAGATACGCAGTATTTT. Translating gives CASSYTGGTSTDTQYF.

The chain joins TRBV19 to TRBJ2-7; the D call may be TRBD1 or TRBD2 (5 bases each). Germline loops: CDR1 LNHDA, CDR2 SQIVND (reference sequence). The germline V and J ends were trimmed by 3 bases and 2 bases, with 14 bases remaining between them. The CDR3 extends over 15 amino acids. CDR3 in DNA: TGTGCCAGTAGTATCGGGGCAGTCGCTCCCTACGAGCAGTACTTC. Amino acid sequence: CASSIGAVAPYEQYF.

With respect to this clone: This same CDR3 is encoded by further DNA sequences in the sample. This chain connects TRBV9 to TRBJ1-2; 8 nucleotides agree with TRBD1. Germline V lookup: CDR1 SGDLS, CDR2 YYNGEE. This CDR3 has 14 amino acids. J gave up 2 bases and V 0 bases, and 0 bases lay outside the gene matches. The CDR3 nucleotides are TGTGCCAGCAGCGTAGGGACAGGGAACTATGGCTACACCTTC. Its protein product is CASSVGTGNYGYTF. Together with reference TRBV9 and TRBJ1-2, the CDR3 gives the full variable domain: DSGVTQTPKHLITATGQRVTLRCSPRSGDLSVYWYQQSLDQGLQFLIQYYNGEERAKGNILERFSAQQFPDLHSELNLSSLELGDSALYFCASSVGTGNYGYTFGSGTRLTVV.